A selection of T cell receptor beta chains follows, all from one sample in a study of T cell responses to AZD1222 COVID-19 vaccine. Produced via immunoSEQ multiplex PCR; TCRdb's table is partial and in-frame only. In the table there are 95,000 to 150,000 clones, roughly 91% of which are singletons. Sequenced material: peripheral blood, taken 28 days after the second AZD1222 dose. These receptor sequences come from an adult who received the AZD1222 COVID-19 vaccine. Each CDR3 is given with its conserved first and last residue. The order of the fields is V gene, clone size, CDR3 length, J gene, D gene, CDR3 DNA, CDR3 protein. A D gene is named only where the DNA matches it firmly. Size is stated for part of the rows, as once, few or many counts, or as a class when the clone is expanded.

TRBV28	NA	13	TRBJ2-6	NA	TGTGCCAGCAGTTCGGCTGGGGCCAACGTCCTGACTTTC	CASSSAGANVLTF
TRBV27	NA	14	TRBJ1-2	NA	TGTGCCAGCAGCCGACAGCCTTATAACTATGGCTACACCTTC	CASSRQPYNYGYTF
TRBV6-5	once	16	TRBJ2-7	TRBD2	TGTGCCAGCAGTTACTCGACTAGCGGGGGGGTTTACGAGCAGTACTTC	CASSYSTSGGVYEQYF
TRBV5-1	NA	14	TRBJ2-1	NA	TGCGCCAGCAGCTTGGGAGGGACGAGCAATGAGCAGTTCTTC	CASSLGGTSNEQFF
TRBV7-2	NA	15	TRBJ2-3	TRBD2	TGTGCCAGCAGCCCCCAGCTGGGGGGGGCAGATACGCAGTATTTT	CASSPQLGGADTQYF
TRBV25-1	NA	15	TRBJ2-7	NA	TGTGCCAGCAGTGGGCGGGGACTCACCGCCTACGAGCAGTACTTC	CASSGRGLTAYEQYF
TRBV5-1	NA	15	TRBJ2-3	NA	TGCGCCAGCAGCGAACTGACACCTAGCACAGATACGCAGTATTTT	CASSELTPSTDTQYF
TRBV6-5	NA	14	TRBJ2-6	NA	TGTGCCAGCAGACCAGGGTCTGGGGCCAACGTCCTGACTTTC	CASRPGSGANVLTF
TRBV5-1	NA	13	TRBJ2-1	NA	TGCGCCAGCAGCGGCAGGGGTTTGGATGAGCAGTTCTTC	CASSGRGLDEQFF
TRBV7-2	NA	15	TRBJ2-5	TRBD2	TGTGCCAGCAGCCTTCTAGCGGGAGTCCAAGAGACCCAGTACTTC	CASSLLAGVQETQYF
TRBV7-8	NA	17	TRBJ1-3	NA	TGTGCCAGCAGCTCCGTAACCCCCCTCCTGTCTGGAAACACCATATATTTT	CASSSVTPLLSGNTIYF
TRBV2	NA	15	TRBJ2-1	TRBD2	TGTGCCAGCAGGGACGGCGGGAGCTTGGGCAATGAGCAGTTCTTC	CASRDGGSLGNEQFF
TRBV10-3	once	15	TRBJ2-7	TRBD1	TGTGCCATCAGTCCCCTCGGACAGGCTTCCTACGAGCAGTACTTC	CAISPLGQASYEQYF
TRBV9	NA	13	TRBJ1-5	NA	TGTGCCAGCAGCGGACTCACAAATCAGCCCCAGCATTTT	CASSGLTNQPQHF
TRBV7-9	NA	12	TRBJ1-1	NA	TGTGCCAGCAGCTTCAGTAACACTGAAGCTTTCTTT	CASSFSNTEAFF
TRBV5-1	NA	15	TRBJ2-3	TRBD2	TGCGCCAGCAGCTTGTTAGCGGGAGCCACAGATACGCAGTATTTT	CASSLLAGATDTQYF
TRBV6-4	NA	13	TRBJ1-2	NA	TGTGCCAGCAGTGCCAGGGCGGGAGATGGCTACACCTTC	CASSARAGDGYTF
TRBV5-1	NA	19	TRBJ2-6	TRBD1	TGCGCCAGCAGCTGGACCGGGACAGGGAGGGGCTCTGGGGCCAACGTCCTGACTTTC	CASSWTGTGRGSGANVLTF
TRBV27	NA	14	TRBJ1-1	NA	TGTGCCAGCAGTTTGGGTCGGGCGAACACTGAAGCTTTCTTT	CASSLGRANTEAFF
TRBV7-9	NA	15	TRBJ1-6	NA	TGTGCCAGCAGCTTAGTCGACGGATATAATTCACCCCTCCACTTT	CASSLVDGYNSPLHF
TRBV19	NA	16	TRBJ2-1	NA	TGTGCCAGTATAACCAAGCTAGCGTCTAACTACAATGAGCAGTTCTTC	CASITKLASNYNEQFF
TRBV7-6	NA	19	TRBJ1-5	NA	TGTGCCAGCAGCCCCCTGGCCGGGACCCCCGGAGGCAGCAATCAGCCCCAGCATTTT	CASSPLAGTPGGSNQPQHF
TRBV19	NA	14	TRBJ2-3	TRBD2	TGTGCCAGTAGAACCACTAGCGGTACAGATACGCAGTATTTT	CASRTTSGTDTQYF
TRBV7-9	NA	14	TRBJ1-4	NA	TGTGCCAGCAGCCGGTCTGCAACTAATGAAAAACTGTTTTTT	CASSRSATNEKLFF
TRBV6-2/TRBV6-3	NA	14	TRBJ2-7	TRBD1	TGTGCCAGCAGTAAGGGACAGGGGGCCTACGAGCAGTACTTC	CASSKGQGAYEQYF
TRBV5-6	NA	14	TRBJ2-5	NA	TGTGCCAGCAGCTTCCGGGGTTACCAAGAGACCCAGTACTTC	CASSFRGYQETQYF
TRBV19	NA	13	TRBJ2-2	NA	TGTGCCAGTAGTAGCAGGGTCACCGGGGAGCTGTTTTTT	CASSSRVTGELFF
TRBV28	once	13	TRBJ1-2	TRBD1	TGTGCCAGCAGTCAGGGGGGCATCCGGGGCTACACCTTC	CASSQGGIRGYTF
TRBV6-1	NA	13	TRBJ1-2	NA	TGTGCCAGCAGTGAATTTACAGCACATGGCTACACCTTC	CASSEFTAHGYTF
TRBV19	NA	13	TRBJ1-2	TRBD1	TGTGCCAGTAGGACAGGGATTAACTATGGCTACACCTTC	CASRTGINYGYTF
TRBV5-1	NA	14	TRBJ2-1	NA	TGCGCCAGCAGCACCGACGGTCCTGACAATGAGCAGTTCTTC	CASSTDGPDNEQFF
TRBV13	NA	16	TRBJ1-4	NA	TGTGCCAGCAGCTTAACCTCAGGGGCGGGGGATGAAAAACTGTTTTTT	CASSLTSGAGDEKLFF
TRBV7-9	NA	15	TRBJ1-3	NA	TGTGCCAGCAGCTCCCCGGGTACGGCTGGAAACACCATATATTTT	CASSSPGTAGNTIYF
TRBV7-2	NA	17	TRBJ2-1	NA	TGTGCCAGCAGCTTACGGCAATTGTGGCAGGTGGGCAATGAGCAGTTCTTC	CASSLRQLWQVGNEQFF
TRBV27	once	17	TRBJ1-2	TRBD1	TGTGCCCCCTCCGTCCTTTTACCGGGACAGGGGGTGGCTGGCTACACCTTC	CAPSVLLPGQGVAGYTF
TRBV5-1	NA	14	TRBJ1-4	TRBD1	TGCGCCAGCAGCCCAGGGACAGGAAATGAAAAACTGTTTTTT	CASSPGTGNEKLFF
TRBV7-2	NA	15	TRBJ2-3	TRBD1	TGTGCCAGCAGCCACGGACAGGGCCTCACAGATACGCAGTATTTT	CASSHGQGLTDTQYF
TRBV19	NA	14	TRBJ1-3	NA	TGTGCCAGTAGCTTTAACGTCCTTGGAAACACCATATATTTT	CASSFNVLGNTIYF